This T cell receptor (beta chain) was identified during a study of cytotoxic CD8 clonotypes in ibrutinib-treated CLL. A word on this clone: Its antigen is still unknown.

The J segment lost 1 base and the V segment lost 1 base, leaving 1 base of the junction unmatched. Per germline, CDR1 SGHNT and CDR2 YYREEE (reference sequence). This CDR3 has 16 amino acids. General study findings and limits: A rise in clonality was seen at ibrutinib response, and a fall back toward baseline was seen at progression.

Sequencing used immunoSEQ multiplex PCR; TCRdb keeps in-frame clones, though not all of them. Of about 160,000 clones in the sample, 81% were seen once. Sequenced here: PBMCs, sampled after 12 months of ibrutinib treatment. This chain uses TRBV5-4 with TRBJ2-2; 10 bases align to TRBD2. The source of this sequence is a human donor with chronic lymphocytic leukemia. The CDR3 sequence: CASSLIAGGNTGELFF. CDR3 nucleotide sequence: TGTGCCAGCAGCTTGATAGCGGGGGGGAACACCGGGGAGCTGTTTTTT.